This TCR beta chain is from a study of CXCR3-negative and CXCR3-positive naive CD8 T cells. Study-wide background: Summed over all libraries, TRB reads came to about 140 million, with about 1.5 +/- 0.3 million per library.

Turning to this clonotype: The antigen is not known.

Study-level points and caveats: Compared with CXCR3-negative naive cells, CXCR3-positive naive cells showed more hydrophobic TRB CDR3s.

Germline V gene lookup returns CDR1 MNHEY and CDR2 SVGAGI. The CDR3 has 15 amino acids. Via 5' RACE with UMI labels, TRB cDNA libraries were prepared. TCRdb re-called the 5' RACE reads and catalogs CDR3 proteins one per entry, DNA excluded. Its table records 120,000 or so distinct CDR3 sequences. Material for sequencing was naive CXCR3+ CD8+ T cells from blood. Subset indicated: CD45RO-CCR7+CD27+CD95- naive CD8+ T cells expressing CXCR3 (TNR3+). The chain has TRBV6-5 and TRBJ1-2; TCRdb names TRBD1, which stays unverified in the absence of DNA. This receptor was obtained from a human donor in good health. Some clones in this sample may be carry-over from other donors' samples. The CDR3 loop reads CASSTGTGLPYGYTF.